This is a list of T cell receptor beta chains from one sample in a study of blood T cell repertoires in COVID-19. Assay: immunoSEQ multiplex PCR; the TCRdb copy retains only in-frame clones and omits some. Here the sample spans 150,000 or so clones, about 80% being singletons. What was sequenced was peripheral blood. The origin of the receptors is a woman aged 55-69 years with acute or convalescent COVID-19. The conserved cysteine and the conserved F or W are not part of the CDR3 here. The order of the fields is V gene, CDR3 protein.

>TRBV27
ASSSPTGGRIAEAF
>TRBV6-4
ASSYELTDTQY
>TRBV27
ASSTQGPYNEQF
>TRBV28
ASSLPGAYEQY
>TRBV7-3
ASSPPTGYGYT
>TRBV19
ASRTSGSSYEQY
>TRBV19
ASRVAGADTQY
>TRBV28
ASSDRPNQPQH
>TRBV4-1
ASSQVLGARTDTQY
>TRBV24-1
ATSEYDRGSSYNEQF
>TRBV5-5
ASSLSSGGNQPQH
>TRBV6-5
ASSQSAGQVALF
>TRBV6-5
ASSSPTGTGNTEAF
>TRBV2
ASSLTGLSPYEQY
>TRBV7-8
ASRRGRLAGTRTYNEQF
>TRBV10-1
PSRPRFATNEKLF
>TRBV7-9
ASSLYNEKLF
>TRBV7-9
ASSVTVNTGELF
>TRBV24-1
ATKGRVGAEAF
>TRBV24-1
ATSDFPGQYNSPLH
>TRBV5-4
ASSRASVNEQF
>TRBV28
ASSFGGRNGYT
>TRBV28
ASSLTGGVYEQY
>TRBV7-9
ASSLVKETGELF
>TRBV11-3
ASSSWDRLMRDEQY
>TRBV9
ASSVEQGFATNEKLF
>TRBV5-4
ASSQNRGGTYEQY
>TRBV28
ASGFERDRGNYGYT
>TRBV7-2
ASSLTGGSNQPQH
>TRBV18
ASTLNRGYEKLF
>TRBV2
ASSVERSSGVSYEQY
>TRBV11-2
ASSLFGRAFNEQF
>TRBV30
AWSRLLLLH